A selection of T cell receptor beta chains follows, all from one sample in a study of shared clonotypes between healthy human individuals. Clones were sequenced by immunoSEQ multiplex PCR, and TCRdb holds only the in-frame ones, with some missing. The table lists a few million clones, 92% of them singletons. What was sequenced was naive CD4+ T cells from PBMCs. The receptor set was obtained from a man aged 18 to 29 in good health. Some clones in this sample may be carry-over from other donors' samples. Both conserved end residues are part of each CDR3. Fields, in order: J gene, V gene, D gene, clone size, CDR3 DNA, CDR3 protein. A D gene is named only where the DNA matches it firmly. Clone sizes are given selectively: once, few, many, or a class where the clone is expanded.

J: TRBJ2-5
V: TRBV5-4
D: TRBD2
size: .
DNA: TGTGCCAGCACGCGGGGGGGTCCCCAAGAGACCCAGTACTTC
CDR3: CASTRGGPQETQYF

J: TRBJ2-1
V: TRBV2
D: .
size: once
DNA: TGTGCCAGCAGCCTCAGGCCATCGTACAATGAGCAGTTCTTC
CDR3: CASSLRPSYNEQFF

J: TRBJ2-7
V: TRBV6-1
D: TRBD2
size: .
DNA: TGTGCCAGTCGGACTAGCGGGTCTTCCTACGAGCAGTACTTC
CDR3: CASRTSGSSYEQYF

J: TRBJ2-1
V: TRBV5-4
D: TRBD2
size: .
DNA: TGTGCCAGCAGCTCTCGGACTAGCGGAACTCCCAATGAGCAGTTCTTC
CDR3: CASSSRTSGTPNEQFF

J: TRBJ1-1
V: TRBV18
D: .
size: .
DNA: TGTGCCAGCTCACCAAACATTTGGGGAGATGGGACTGAAGCTTTCTTT
CDR3: CASSPNIWGDGTEAFF

J: TRBJ2-3
V: TRBV5-4
D: .
size: .
DNA: TGTGCCAGCAGCCCCCGAGCTTACACAGATACGCAGTATTTT
CDR3: CASSPRAYTDTQYF

J: TRBJ1-1
V: TRBV7-3
D: .
size: .
DNA: TGTGCCAGCAGCTTTGACGGGAAGAACACTGAAGCTTTCTTT
CDR3: CASSFDGKNTEAFF

J: TRBJ2-3
V: TRBV19
D: .
size: .
DNA: TGTGCCAGTAGTACAGGGGCGATATTCACAGATACGCAGTATTTT
CDR3: CASSTGAIFTDTQYF

J: TRBJ2-5
V: TRBV5-1
D: .
size: .
DNA: TGCGCCAGCAGCTTGGCTGGGGGACCGTGGGACCAAGAGACCCAGTACTTC
CDR3: CASSLAGGPWDQETQYF

J: TRBJ2-7
V: TRBV5-5
D: .
size: .
DNA: TGTGCCAGCAGCCCAAACCCTACCGGGCCCTACGAGCAGTACTTC
CDR3: CASSPNPTGPYEQYF

J: TRBJ1-1
V: TRBV29-1
D: .
size: few
DNA: TGCAGCGTCAAGGGTCTCATGAACACTGAAGCTTTCTTT
CDR3: CSVKGLMNTEAFF

J: TRBJ2-1
V: TRBV4-3
D: TRBD2
size: .
DNA: TGCGCCAGCTTAACAACAACCCAATGGACTAGCGGAAGCAATGAGCAGTTCTTC
CDR3: CASLTTTQWTSGSNEQFF

J: TRBJ2-1
V: TRBV27
D: TRBD2
size: once
DNA: TGTGCCAGCATTGGGTCAGGACTAGCGGGAGAGTACAATGAGCAGTTCTTC
CDR3: CASIGSGLAGEYNEQFF

J: TRBJ2-1
V: TRBV5-1
D: TRBD2
size: .
DNA: TGCGCCAGCAGTTTAATCCTAGCGGGAGGGGGCAATGAGCAGTTCTTC
CDR3: CASSLILAGGGNEQFF

J: TRBJ2-3
V: TRBV7-2
D: .
size: .
DNA: TGTGCCAGCAGCTTATTATCGAGCACAGATACGCAGTATTTT
CDR3: CASSLLSSTDTQYF

J: TRBJ2-7
V: TRBV7-9
D: .
size: .
DNA: TGTGCCAGCAGCACTCCCGGGATCTCCTACGAGCAGTACTTC
CDR3: CASSTPGISYEQYF

J: TRBJ2-1
V: TRBV5-1
D: .
size: .
DNA: TGCGCCAGCAGCTCTCTAGCCGGTCACTACAATGAGCAGTTCTTC
CDR3: CASSSLAGHYNEQFF

J: TRBJ2-3
V: TRBV5-1
D: .
size: .
DNA: TGCGCCAGCAGCCCCCCCAGCGGGAGCACAGATACGCAGTATTTT
CDR3: CASSPPSGSTDTQYF

J: TRBJ1-5
V: TRBV18
D: TRBD1
size: .
DNA: TGTGCCAGCTCCCCATCGGGGACAGGGGAAGGCAATCAGCCCCAGCATTTT
CDR3: CASSPSGTGEGNQPQHF

J: TRBJ2-1
V: TRBV6-1
D: TRBD2
size: .
DNA: TGTGCCAGCAGTGGGACTAGCGGGGGCACCTACAATGAGCAGTTCTTC
CDR3: CASSGTSGGTYNEQFF

J: TRBJ2-7
V: TRBV30
D: .
size: .
DNA: TGTGCCTGGAGCCAAGGACTTTCCTACGAGCAGTACTTC
CDR3: CAWSQGLSYEQYF

J: TRBJ2-2
V: TRBV6-4
D: TRBD2
size: .
DNA: TGTGCCAGCAAGACTAGCGGGAGTCCAAACACCGGGGAGCTGTTTTTT
CDR3: CASKTSGSPNTGELFF

J: TRBJ2-1
V: TRBV10-3
D: TRBD2
size: .
DNA: TGTGCCATCAGGGCCGGCGGACTAGCGGGAGGAAGACATGAGCAGTTCTTC
CDR3: CAIRAGGLAGGRHEQFF

J: TRBJ1-1
V: TRBV29-1
D: .
size: few
DNA: TGCAGCGTTGAACGCAGGATGAACACTGAAGCTTTCTTT
CDR3: CSVERRMNTEAFF

J: TRBJ2-7
V: TRBV5-1
D: .
size: .
DNA: TGCGCCAGCAGAGGACATCCATCCCCCTACGAGCAGTACTTC
CDR3: CASRGHPSPYEQYF

J: TRBJ1-2
V: TRBV6-5
D: .
size: once
DNA: TGTGCCAGCAGTTATGGGGGGGCGGCGGGAGTAGGCTACACCTTC
CDR3: CASSYGGAAGVGYTF

J: TRBJ1-2
V: TRBV28
D: .
size: .
DNA: TGTGCCAGCAGTTTGCCCCTCGGACAAGTCTATGGCTACACCTTC
CDR3: CASSLPLGQVYGYTF

J: TRBJ1-5
V: TRBV5-8
D: .
size: once
DNA: TGTGCCAGCAGCGCCGGGCTTGGTCAGCCCCAGCATTTT
CDR3: CASSAGLGQPQHF

J: TRBJ1-3
V: TRBV19
D: .
size: .
DNA: TGTGCCAGTAGTATAACAGCTGGAAACACCATATATTTT
CDR3: CASSITAGNTIYF

J: TRBJ2-3
V: TRBV18
D: .
size: .
DNA: TGTGCCAGCTCACCCACTATTTCAGGGGAGGATACGCAGTATTTT
CDR3: CASSPTISGEDTQYF

J: TRBJ1-1
V: TRBV19
D: .
size: .
DNA: TGTGCCAGTAGTATAGTGCGGCAGGCCACTGAAGCTTTCTTT
CDR3: CASSIVRQATEAFF

J: TRBJ2-7
V: TRBV27
D: .
size: .
DNA: TGTGCCAGCAGTTTAGGGGGTGGGTGGATATACGAGCAGTACTTC
CDR3: CASSLGGGWIYEQYF

J: TRBJ2-1
V: TRBV7-9
D: .
size: .
DNA: TGTGCCAGCAGCTTAGCGACGGGAACGGACAATGAGCAGTTCTTC
CDR3: CASSLATGTDNEQFF

J: TRBJ1-1
V: TRBV9
D: .
size: .
DNA: TGTGCCAGCAGCGTAGAATCAGGGAGGGACACTGAAGCTTTCTTT
CDR3: CASSVESGRDTEAFF

J: TRBJ2-3
V: TRBV6-5
D: .
size: .
DNA: TGTGCCAGCAGTTACTCTGGAGCCCAGGGCCCGCAGTATTTT
CDR3: CASSYSGAQGPQYF

J: TRBJ1-1
V: TRBV4-3
D: .
size: .
DNA: TGCGCCAGCAGCCAGGGGGAGGACACTGAAGCTTTCTTT
CDR3: CASSQGEDTEAFF

J: TRBJ2-3
V: TRBV30
D: .
size: .
DNA: TGTGCCTGGACCCAGGGGGGGAACTCAGATACGCAGTATTTT
CDR3: CAWTQGGNSDTQYF

J: TRBJ1-2
V: TRBV6-1
D: .
size: .
DNA: TGTGCCAGCAGTGAACTTGGGACACCCCTAAACTATGGCTACACCTTC
CDR3: CASSELGTPLNYGYTF

J: TRBJ2-7
V: TRBV28
D: TRBD1
size: once
DNA: TGTGCCACCGAGACAGGGGGCGTGATGGAGTACTTC
CDR3: CATETGGVMEYF

J: TRBJ1-3
V: TRBV6-6
D: TRBD1
size: .
DNA: TGTGCCAGCACCGGACAGGCCAGCTCTGGAAACACCATATATTTT
CDR3: CASTGQASSGNTIYF

J: TRBJ1-1
V: TRBV19
D: TRBD1
size: .
DNA: TGTGCCAGTAGCTCCACAGGGGGGATTGAAGCTTTCTTT
CDR3: CASSSTGGIEAFF

J: TRBJ2-1
V: TRBV11-2
D: .
size: .
DNA: TGTGCCAGCAGCTCACTCGGCTTACAGGGGAGGAATGAGCAGTTCTTC
CDR3: CASSSLGLQGRNEQFF

J: TRBJ1-2
V: TRBV6-5
D: TRBD1
size: .
DNA: TGTGCCAGCAGTTACGCTAGGACAGGCGAATATGGCTACACCTTC
CDR3: CASSYARTGEYGYTF

J: TRBJ2-5
V: TRBV20-1
D: .
size: .
DNA: TGCAGTGCCGCGAAGGGGGAGACCCAGTACTTC
CDR3: CSAAKGETQYF

J: TRBJ2-1
V: TRBV11-2
D: .
size: .
DNA: TGTGCCAGCAGCTCCCCTGCGGGTACCTCCTACAATGAGCAGTTCTTC
CDR3: CASSSPAGTSYNEQFF

J: TRBJ2-7
V: TRBV18
D: .
size: .
DNA: TGTGCCAGCTCACCGTCTGCCGGCCAGGGAGGCTACGAGCAGTACTTC
CDR3: CASSPSAGQGGYEQYF

J: TRBJ2-5
V: TRBV14
D: .
size: .
DNA: TGTGCCAGCAGCCAAGGAAACAGGTTCCGAGAGACCCAGTACTTC
CDR3: CASSQGNRFRETQYF

J: TRBJ2-7
V: TRBV4-1
D: TRBD2
size: .
DNA: TGCGCCAGCAGCCCGACCCGGACTAGCGGGGCCTCCTACGAGCAGTACTTC
CDR3: CASSPTRTSGASYEQYF

J: TRBJ2-1
V: TRBV5-1
D: .
size: .
DNA: TGCGCCAGCAGCTCGGGGGATGAGCAGTTCTTC
CDR3: CASSSGDEQFF